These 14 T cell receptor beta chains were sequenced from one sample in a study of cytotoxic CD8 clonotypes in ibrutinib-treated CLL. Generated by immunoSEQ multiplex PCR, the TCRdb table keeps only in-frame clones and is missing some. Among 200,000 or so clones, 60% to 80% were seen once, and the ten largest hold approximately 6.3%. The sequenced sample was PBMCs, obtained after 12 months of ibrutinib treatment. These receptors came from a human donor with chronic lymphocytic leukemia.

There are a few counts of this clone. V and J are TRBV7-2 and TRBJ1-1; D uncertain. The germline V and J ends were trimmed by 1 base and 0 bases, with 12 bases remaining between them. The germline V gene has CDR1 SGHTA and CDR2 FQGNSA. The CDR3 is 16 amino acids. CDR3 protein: CASSLGPGEMNTEAFF. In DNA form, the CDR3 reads TGTGCCAGCAGCTTAGGGCCGGGAGAGATGAACACTGAAGCTTTCTTT.

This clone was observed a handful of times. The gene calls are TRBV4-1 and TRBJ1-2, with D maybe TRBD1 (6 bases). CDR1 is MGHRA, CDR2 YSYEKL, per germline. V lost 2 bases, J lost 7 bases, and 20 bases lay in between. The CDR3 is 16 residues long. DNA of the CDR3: TGCGCCAGCAGCCAACCTGGACAGAACCTGGGTGGTGGCTACACCTTC. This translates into CASSQPGQNLGGGYTF.

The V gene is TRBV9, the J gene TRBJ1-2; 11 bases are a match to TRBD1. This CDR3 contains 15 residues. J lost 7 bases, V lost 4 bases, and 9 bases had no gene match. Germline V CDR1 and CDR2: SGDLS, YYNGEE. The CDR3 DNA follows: TGTGCCAGCAGCAACCCGGACAGGGGGCGGCTTGGCTACACCTTC. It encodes CASSNPDRGRLGYTF. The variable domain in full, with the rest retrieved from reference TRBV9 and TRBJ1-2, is DSGVTQTPKHLITATGQRVTLRCSPRSGDLSVYWYQQSLDQGLQFLIQYYNGEERAKGNILERFSAQQFPDLHSELNLSSLELGDSALYFCASSNPDRGRLGYTFGSGTRLTVV.

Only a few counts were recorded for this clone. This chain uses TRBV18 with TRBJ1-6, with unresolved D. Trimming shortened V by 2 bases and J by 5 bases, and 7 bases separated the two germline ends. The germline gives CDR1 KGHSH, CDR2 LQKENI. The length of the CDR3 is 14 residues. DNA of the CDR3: TGTGCCAGCTCACCAGGGGTGGATAATTCACCCCTCCACTTT. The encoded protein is CASSPGVDNSPLHF.

This CDR3 reads CASSQRTGLTYYEQYF. CDR3 bases: TGCGCCAGCAGCCAGAGGACCGGGTTGACCTACTACGAGCAGTACTTC. This chain uses TRBV4-3 with TRBJ2-7; D call uncertain. Germline V gives CDR1 LGHNA, CDR2 YSLEER. This CDR3 contains 16 residues. Trimming pared 3 bases from V and 3 bases from J, leaving 18 bases between.

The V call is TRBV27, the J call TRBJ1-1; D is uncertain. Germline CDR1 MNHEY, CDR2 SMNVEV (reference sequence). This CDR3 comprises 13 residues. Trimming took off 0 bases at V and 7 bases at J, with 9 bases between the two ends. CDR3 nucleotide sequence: TGTGCCAGCAGTTTATCCGGATCTCTTGAAGCTTTCTTT. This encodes CASSLSGSLEAFF.

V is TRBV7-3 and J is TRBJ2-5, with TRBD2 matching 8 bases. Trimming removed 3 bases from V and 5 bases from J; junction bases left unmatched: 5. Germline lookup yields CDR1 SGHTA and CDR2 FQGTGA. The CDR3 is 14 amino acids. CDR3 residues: CASSFKREWETQYF. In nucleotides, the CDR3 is TGTGCCAGCAGCTTTAAGCGGGAGTGGGAGACCCAGTACTTC.

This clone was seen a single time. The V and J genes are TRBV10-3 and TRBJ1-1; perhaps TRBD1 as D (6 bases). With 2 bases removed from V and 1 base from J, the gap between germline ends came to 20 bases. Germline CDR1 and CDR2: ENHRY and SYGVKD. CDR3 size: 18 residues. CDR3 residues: CAISEEPLQGSRNTEAFF. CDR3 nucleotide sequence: TGTGCCATCAGTGAGGAGCCGTTACAGGGCTCTCGGAACACTGAAGCTTTCTTT.

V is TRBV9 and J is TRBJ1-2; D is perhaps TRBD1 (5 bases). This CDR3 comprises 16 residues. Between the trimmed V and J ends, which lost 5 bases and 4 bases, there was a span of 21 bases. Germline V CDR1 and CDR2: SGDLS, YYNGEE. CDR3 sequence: CASSPQPQGEIYGYTF. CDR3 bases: TGTGCCAGCAGTCCCCAACCCCAGGGAGAAATCTATGGCTACACCTTC.

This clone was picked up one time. The CDR3 DNA follows: TGTGCCAGCAGCCCGAGGTCGGGGTCCTATGGCTACACCTTC. Amino acid sequence: CASSPRSGSYGYTF. This chain joins TRBV7-3 and TRBJ1-2, with D unresolved. Trimming removed 5 bases at V and 4 bases at J, with 14 bases between. Germline V gene data show CDR1 as SGHTA and CDR2 as FQGTGA. The CDR3 is made up of 14 amino acids.

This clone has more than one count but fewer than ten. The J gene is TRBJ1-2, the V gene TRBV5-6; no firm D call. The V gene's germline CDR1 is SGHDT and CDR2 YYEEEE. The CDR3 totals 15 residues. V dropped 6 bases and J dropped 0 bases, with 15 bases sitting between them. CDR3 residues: CASTPSHGSNYGYTF. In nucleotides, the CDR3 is TGTGCCAGCACCCCGAGTCATGGCTCTAACTATGGCTACACCTTC.

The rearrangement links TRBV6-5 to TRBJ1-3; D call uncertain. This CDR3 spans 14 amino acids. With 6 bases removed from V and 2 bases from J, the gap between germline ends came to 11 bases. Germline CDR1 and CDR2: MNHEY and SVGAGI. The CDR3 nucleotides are TGTGCCAGCAGACGGCCGGGGACTGGAAACACCATATATTTT. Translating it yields CASRRPGTGNTIYF.

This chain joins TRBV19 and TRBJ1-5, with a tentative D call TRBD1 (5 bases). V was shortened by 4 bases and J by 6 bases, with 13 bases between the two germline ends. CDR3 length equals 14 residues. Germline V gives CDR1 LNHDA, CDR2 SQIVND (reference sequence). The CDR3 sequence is CASSRVGGGQPQHF. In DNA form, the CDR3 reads TGTGCCAGTAGTAGAGTGGGGGGAGGTCAGCCCCAGCATTTT.

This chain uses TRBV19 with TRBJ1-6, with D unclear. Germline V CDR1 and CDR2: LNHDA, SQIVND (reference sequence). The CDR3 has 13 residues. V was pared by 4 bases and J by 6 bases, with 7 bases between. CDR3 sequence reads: CASSSNGNSPLHF. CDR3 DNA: TGTGCCAGTAGTAGCAACGGTAATTCACCCCTCCACTTT.